Shown below are 32 T cell receptor beta chains from a single sample sequenced in a study of blood T cell repertoires in COVID-19. The protocol was immunoSEQ multiplex PCR, while the TCRdb copy is restricted to in-frame clones and leaves out a portion. The table has about 22,000 clones, around 90% seen once; the top ten hold roughly 2.5%. Sequencing input: peripheral blood. Source of these receptors: a man in his sixties or seventies with acute or convalescent COVID-19.

The genes are TRBV7-2 and TRBJ2-1; 8 nucleotides match TRBD2. CDR3 length equals 14 residues. Germline CDR1 SGHTA, CDR2 FQGNSA. Trimming took 5 bases from V and 10 from J; bases not matched to a gene: 10. The chain's CDR3 is CASSTWTSPREQFF. The CDR3 DNA is TGTGCCAGCAGCACCTGGACTAGCCCGAGGGAGCAGTTCTTC.

The chain employs TRBV6-5 and TRBJ1-5, with D possibly matching TRBD1 (6 bases). The CDR3 spans 14 residues. Trimming removed 6 bases at V and 0 bases at J, with 9 bases between. Germline CDR1 and CDR2: MNHEY and SVGAGI. CDR3 sequence: CASRRGYSNQPQHF. The DNA for the CDR3 is TGTGCCAGCAGGAGGGGGTATAGCAATCAGCCCCAGCATTTT.

The chain combines TRBV6-5 with TRBJ1-4, with 9 bases that match TRBD1. The CDR3 consists of 15 residues. Looked up from germline, CDR1 is MNHEY and CDR2 is SVGAGI. Germline trimming cut 5 bases from V and 5 bases from J; bases unmatched to any gene: 6. CDR3 amino acids: CASSRQGVGNEKLFF. For the CDR3, the DNA is TGTGCCAGCAGTAGACAGGGGGTTGGGAATGAAAAACTGTTTTTT.

The rearrangement uses TRBV10-3 and TRBJ2-7; D possibly corresponds to TRBD1 (5 bases). The germline V gene has CDR1 ENHRY and CDR2 SYGVKD. This CDR3 region has 12 residues. Trimming stripped 6 bases from V and 3 bases from J, with 9 bases between. DNA of the CDR3: TGTGCCATCAGCCAGGGAAGCTACGAGCAGTACTTC. It codes for CAISQGSYEQYF.

The rearrangement links TRBV7-2 to TRBJ2-7; the match to TRBD2 covers 13 bases. CDR3 length equals 15 residues. V shed 1 base, J shed 11 bases, and the junction held 8 bases outside the gene matches. CDR1 is SGHTA, CDR2 FQGNSA, per germline. The CDR3: CASSLGSLAGGPKYF. The DNA for the CDR3 is TGTGCCAGCAGCTTAGGTTCACTAGCGGGGGGGCCTAAGTACTTC.

The J gene is TRBJ2-1, the V gene TRBV7-2, with 10 bases matching TRBD1. The CDR3 consists of 16 residues. Losses at the gene ends were 5 bases for V and 4 bases for J; bases not matched to a gene: 8. Germline V gene sequence: CDR1 SGHTA, CDR2 FQGNSA. The DNA of the CDR3 is TGTGCCAGCAGCCAACCGGGACAGGGGAAGTACAATGAGCAGTTCTTC. Amino acids: CASSQPGQGKYNEQFF.

The rearrangement links TRBV2 to TRBJ1-6; D ambiguous. The CDR3 length is 14 residues. V lost 6 bases, J lost 7 bases, and 13 bases lay in between. CDR1 SNHLY and CDR2 FYNNEI come from the germline V gene. The CDR3 here is CASRGGVANSPLHF. CDR3 in DNA: TGTGCCAGCAGAGGCGGAGTGGCCAATTCACCCCTCCACTTT. The variable domain in full, completed from reference TRBV2 and TRBJ1-6, reads EPEVTQTPSHQVTQMGQEVILRCVPISNHLYFYWYRQILGQKVEFLVSFYNNEISEKSEIFDDQFSVERPDGSNFTLKIRSTKLEDSAMYFCASRGGVANSPLHFGNGTRLTVT.

The V gene is TRBV3-1 (or the pseudogene TRBV3-2), the J gene TRBJ1-2; possible D gene TRBD1, 6 bases. The CDR3 runs to 11 residues. The V end was cut by 6 bases, the J end by 8 bases, with 10 bases between. In germline, CDR1 is LGHDT, CDR2 YNNKEL (reference sequence). CDR3 region: CASSDRLGYTF. The CDR3 region has the DNA TGTGCCAGCAGTGACAGGTTAGGCTACACCTTC.

The rearrangement joins TRBV30 to TRBJ1-3; D uncertain. The V and J ends lost 1 base and 2 bases respectively, with 12 bases between them. This CDR3 is built from 15 residues. The germline CDR1 and CDR2 sequences are GTSNPN and SVGIG (reference sequence). DNA for the CDR3: TGTGCCTGGAGTGCCGCGTGGGCGACTGGAAACACCATATATTTT. As protein: CAWSAAWATGNTIYF. Looking up the rest from reference TRBV30 and TRBJ1-3 gives the full variable domain: SQTIHQWPATLVQPVGSPLSLECTVEGTSNPNLYWYRQAAGRGLQLLFYSVGIGQISSEVPQNLSASRPQDRQFILSSKKLLLSDSGFYLCAWSAAWATGNTIYFGEGSWLTVV.

This sequence joins TRBV5-1 and TRBJ2-5; 8 bases fit TRBD1. J was trimmed by 2 bases and V by 0 bases; bases with no gene match: 0. Germline CDR1 is SGHRS and CDR2 is YFSETQ. This CDR3 is built from 14 residues. CDR3 nucleotide sequence: TGCGCCAGCAGCTTGGGACAGGGGCAAGAGACCCAGTACTTC. It encodes CASSLGQGQETQYF.

V gene TRBV6-2 or TRBV6-3 combines with J gene TRBJ2-7; 8 nucleotides agree with TRBD1. This CDR3 has 17 residues. The J segment lost 3 bases and the V segment lost 2 bases, leaving 12 bases of the junction unmatched. CDR1 MNHEY and CDR2 SVGEGT come from the germline V gene. The CDR3 region is CASSYQRGQADYYEQYF. The DNA of the CDR3 is TGTGCCAGCAGTTACCAACGGGGACAGGCGGATTACTACGAGCAGTACTTC.

The chain couples TRBV5-5 to TRBJ1-1; D call uncertain. V lost 2 bases to trimming and J lost 11 bases, with 16 bases between them. The CDR3 spans 13 residues. Germline CDR1 is SGHKS and CDR2 is YYEKEE (reference sequence). CDR3 sequence reads: CASSLSLRARAFF. The CDR3 DNA is TGTGCCAGCAGCTTAAGCCTCAGAGCGCGGGCTTTCTTT.

There are a few counts of this clone. The CDR3 spells CASSPIGGSYEQYF. The CDR3, as DNA: TGTGCCAGCAGTCCCATCGGGGGGTCCTACGAGCAGTACTTC. V usage is TRBV27 and J usage is TRBJ2-7; 7 bases are a match to TRBD2. The CDR3 is 14 amino acids. Germline assignment: CDR1 MNHEY and CDR2 SMNVEV (reference sequence). Trimming removed 5 bases from V and 1 base from J; junction bases left unmatched: 5.

The chain links TRBV4-1 to TRBJ1-2; no definite D call. CDR3 length: 16 residues. From germline, CDR1 is MGHRA and CDR2 YSYEKL. The germline V and J ends were trimmed by 0 bases and 2 bases, with 13 bases remaining between them. The CDR3 coding sequence is TGCGCCAGCAGCCAAGATTTCGTCAGAACCAACTATGGCTACACCTTC. The encoded protein is CASSQDFVRTNYGYTF.

This clone appeared a single time. J is TRBJ2-7 and V is TRBV5-1; D possibly corresponds to TRBD2 (6 bases). The CDR3 contains 13 residues. V was shortened by 4 bases and J by 7 bases, with 15 bases between the two germline ends. CDR1 and CDR2 (germline): SGHRS, YFSETQ. CDR3 residues: CASSGGTAWEQYF. CDR3 bases: TGCGCCAGCAGCGGCGGGACGGCGTGGGAGCAGTACTTC.

This clone was seen only once. The chain is built from TRBV11-3 and TRBJ2-2; 10 nucleotides agree with TRBD1. Trimming cost V 5 bases and J 4 bases; bases outside gene matches: 4. Germline lookup yields CDR1 SGHNT and CDR2 YENEEA. CDR3 length equals 15 residues. CDR3 sequence reads: CASSKGTGVTGELFF. CDR3 DNA sequence: TGTGCCAGCAGCAAAGGGACAGGGGTCACCGGGGAGCTGTTTTTT.

The J gene is TRBJ2-3, the V gene TRBV28; D gene ambiguous. With 6 bases removed from V and 6 bases from J, the gap between germline ends came to 10 bases. The CDR3 has 12 residues. Germline V gene lookup returns CDR1 MDHEN and CDR2 SYDVKM. The CDR3 is CASSTPTDTQYF. The CDR3 DNA is TGTGCCAGCAGCACACCCACGGATACGCAGTATTTT.

The chain uses TRBV18 and TRBJ2-1, with 10 bases fitting TRBD2. The germline CDR1 and CDR2 sequences are KGHSH and LQKENI. The CDR3 extends over 18 amino acids. The junction had 13 bases not matched to a gene; V was cut back by 4 bases and J by 4 bases. The CDR3 reads CASSLLFGLAETYNEQFF. The CDR3 coding sequence is TGTGCCAGCTCACTACTATTCGGACTAGCGGAGACTTACAATGAGCAGTTCTTC.

The rearrangement links TRBV6-2 or TRBV6-3 to TRBJ2-1, with D uncertain. The CDR3 sequence is 11 residues long. V lost 6 bases and J 8 bases, leaving 8 bases between the germline ends. Germline CDR1 MNHEY, CDR2 SVGEGT. The CDR3, as DNA: TGTGCCAGCAGCCCCAACTATGAGCAGTTCTTC. This translates into CASSPNYEQFF.

This chain links TRBV5-1 with TRBJ1-1; 7 bases are a match to TRBD1. V shed 6 bases and J 3 bases; nucleotides not matched to a gene: 8. The CDR3 contains 14 residues. Germline CDR1 SGHRS, CDR2 YFSETQ. CDR3 sequence: CASTPGDRYTEAFF. DNA for the CDR3: TGCGCCAGCACTCCGGGGGACAGATACACTGAAGCTTTCTTT.

This sequence joins TRBV5-1 and TRBJ2-2; possibly TRBD2 for D (6 bases). The length of the CDR3 is 14 residues. The V and J ends lost 4 bases and 2 bases respectively, with 9 bases between them. Germline values: CDR1 SGHRS, CDR2 YFSETQ. The CDR3 spells CASSTGENTGELFF. CDR3 in DNA: TGCGCCAGCAGCACGGGAGAAAACACCGGGGAGCTGTTTTTT.

The V gene is TRBV5-1, the J gene TRBJ1-6, with D perhaps TRBD1 (6 bases). Germline CDR1 is SGHRS and CDR2 is YFSETQ. V gave up 0 bases and J gave up 6 bases, with 13 bases separating them. CDR3 length equals 16 residues. The CDR3 nucleotides are TGCGCCAGCAGCTTGGGAGGCGGCAGGGGTAATTCACCCCTCCACTTT. Amino acids: CASSLGGGRGNSPLHF.

This clone was counted a single time. V usage is TRBV28 and J usage is TRBJ1-5, with 8 bases identical to TRBD1. The germline gives CDR1 MDHEN, CDR2 SYDVKM. This CDR3 is built from 13 residues. V shed 7 bases and J 7 bases; nucleotides not matched to a gene: 6. The CDR3 coding sequence is TGTGCCAGCAAGGCAGGGGGCTTCCAGCCCCAGCATTTT. Protein product: CASKAGGFQPQHF.

This clone came up a few times. The chain couples TRBV7-9 to TRBJ1-4; the D gene is possibly TRBD1 (6 bases). The germline gives CDR1 SEHNR, CDR2 FQNEAQ (reference sequence). The CDR3 totals 14 residues. Trimming shortened V by 5 bases and J by 11 bases, and 18 bases separated the two germline ends. The CDR3 coding sequence is TGTGCCAGCAGCCGATCGGACAGAGAGAGGAAACTGTTTTTT. Protein product: CASSRSDRERKLFF.

Only a few counts were recorded for this clone. The V and J genes are TRBV5-1 and TRBJ1-1; TRBD1 matches 9 bases. V trimming: 2 bases; J trimming: 5 bases; junction bases outside the gene matches: 7. The CDR3 is 15 residues long. Looked up from germline, CDR1 is SGHRS and CDR2 is YFSETQ. The CDR3 DNA follows: TGCGCCAGCAGCTTCTCGGGACAGGGAGAGACTGAAGCTTTCTTT. The encoded protein is CASSFSGQGETEAFF.

The chain couples TRBV5-4 to TRBJ2-2; possibly TRBD2 for D (6 bases). V shed 4 bases and J shed 5 bases, with 24 bases lying between them. The CDR3 has 18 residues. CDR1 and CDR2 from the germline V gene are SGHNT and YYREEE (reference sequence). The CDR3 DNA reads TGTGCCAGCAGCGCCACACCCGGGGGATTATTGTTGACCGGGGAGCTGTTTTTT. It translates to CASSATPGGLLLTGELFF.

The chain recombines TRBV7-6 with TRBJ1-1; unclear D gene. Trimming cost V 5 bases and J 4 bases, with 14 bases left between them. The CDR3 length is 14 residues. Looked up from germline, CDR1 is SGHVS and CDR2 is FNYEAQ. The CDR3: CASSPQVSSTEAFF. The DNA of the CDR3 is TGTGCCAGCAGCCCGCAGGTTAGTAGCACTGAAGCTTTCTTT.

This chain connects TRBV30 to TRBJ1-1; D is perhaps TRBD1 (5 bases). V lost 1 base and J 0 bases, leaving 12 bases between the germline ends. Germline V gene data show CDR1 as GTSNPN and CDR2 as SVGIG (reference sequence). CDR3 length equals 15 residues. The CDR3 sequence: CAWSGGRGLNTEAFF. The DNA of the CDR3 is TGTGCCTGGAGTGGGGGGAGGGGACTGAACACTGAAGCTTTCTTT.

This chain links TRBV7-2 with TRBJ2-7; 11 positions agree with TRBD2. The CDR3 sequence is 14 residues long. V shed 1 base, J shed 6 bases, and the junction held 2 bases outside the gene matches. Germline V gene data show CDR1 as SGHTA and CDR2 as FQGNSA. The DNA of the CDR3 is TGTGCCAGCAGCTTAGGTCTAGCGGGAGGCGAGCAGTACTTC. Amino acids: CASSLGLAGGEQYF.

The chain carries TRBV27 and TRBJ1-6; 7 positions match TRBD1. V lost 6 bases, J lost 5 bases, and 7 bases stayed unmatched. The CDR3 loop spans 15 amino acids. The germline V gene encodes CDR1 MNHEY and CDR2 SMNVEV (reference sequence). CDR3 region: CASRIAGTDNSPLHF. In nucleotides, the CDR3 is TGTGCCAGCAGAATTGCCGGGACAGATAATTCACCCCTCCACTTT.

The V gene is TRBV5-1, the J gene TRBJ1-4, with TRBD1 matching over 7 bases. CDR3 size: 15 residues. With V trimmed by 4 bases and J by 8 bases, 11 bases remained unmatched. CDR1 SGHRS and CDR2 YFSETQ come from the germline V gene. The CDR3 region is CASSTGQPGGEKLFF. CDR3 nucleotides: TGCGCCAGCAGCACGGGACAGCCGGGAGGGGAAAAACTGTTTTTT.

The chain has TRBV4-3 and TRBJ2-1; 9 positions agree with TRBD2. The ends lost 2 bases at V and 8 bases at J; junction bases unmatched: 1. This CDR3 spans 13 amino acids. Germline V lookup: CDR1 LGHNA, CDR2 YSLEER. The DNA for the CDR3 is TGCGCCAGCAGCCAAAGGACTAGCGATGAGCAGTTCTTC. This translates into CASSQRTSDEQFF.